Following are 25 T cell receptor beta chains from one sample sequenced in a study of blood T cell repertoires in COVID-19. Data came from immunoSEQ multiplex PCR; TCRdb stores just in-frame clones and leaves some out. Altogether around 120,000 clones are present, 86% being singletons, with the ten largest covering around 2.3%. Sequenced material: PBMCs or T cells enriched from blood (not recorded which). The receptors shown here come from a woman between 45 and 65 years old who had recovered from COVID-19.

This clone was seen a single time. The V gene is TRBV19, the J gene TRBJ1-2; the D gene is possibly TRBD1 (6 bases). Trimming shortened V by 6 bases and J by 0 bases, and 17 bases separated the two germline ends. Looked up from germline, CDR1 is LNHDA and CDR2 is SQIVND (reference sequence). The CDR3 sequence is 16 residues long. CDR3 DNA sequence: TGTGCCAGTAGCCCGCTGTTGGACAGAGCTAACTATGGCTACACCTTC. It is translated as CASSPLLDRANYGYTF.

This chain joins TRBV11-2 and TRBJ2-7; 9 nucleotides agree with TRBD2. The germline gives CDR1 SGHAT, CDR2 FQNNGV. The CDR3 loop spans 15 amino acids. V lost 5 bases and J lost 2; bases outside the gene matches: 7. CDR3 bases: TGTGCCAGCAGCATGGGGACTAGCTTCACCTACGAGCAGTACTTC. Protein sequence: CASSMGTSFTYEQYF.

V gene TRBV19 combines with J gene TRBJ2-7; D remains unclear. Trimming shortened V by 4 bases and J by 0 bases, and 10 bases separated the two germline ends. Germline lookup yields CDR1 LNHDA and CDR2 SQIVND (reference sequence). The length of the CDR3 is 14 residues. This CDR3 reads CASSSLRNSYEQYF. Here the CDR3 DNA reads TGTGCCAGTAGTAGCCTCAGGAACTCCTACGAGCAGTACTTC. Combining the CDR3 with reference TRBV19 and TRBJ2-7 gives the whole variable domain DGGITQSPKYLFRKEGQNVTLSCEQNLNHDAMYWYRQDPGQGLRLIYYSQIVNDFQKGDIAEGYSVSREKKESFPLTVTSAQKNPTAFYLCASSSLRNSYEQYFGPGTRLTVT.

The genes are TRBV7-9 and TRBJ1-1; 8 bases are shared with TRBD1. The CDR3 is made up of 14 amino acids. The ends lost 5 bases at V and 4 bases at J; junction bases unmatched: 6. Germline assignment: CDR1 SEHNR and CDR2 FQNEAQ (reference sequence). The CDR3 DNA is TGTGCCAGCAGCACCCAGGGGGCGACCACTGAAGCTTTCTTT. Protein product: CASSTQGATTEAFF. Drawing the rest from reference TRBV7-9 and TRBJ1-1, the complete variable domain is DTGVSQNPRHKITKRGQNVTFRCDPISEHNRLYWYRQTLGQGPEFLTYFQNEAQLEKSRLLSDRFSAERPKGSFSTLEIQRTEQGDSAMYLCASSTQGATTEAFFGQGTRLTVV.

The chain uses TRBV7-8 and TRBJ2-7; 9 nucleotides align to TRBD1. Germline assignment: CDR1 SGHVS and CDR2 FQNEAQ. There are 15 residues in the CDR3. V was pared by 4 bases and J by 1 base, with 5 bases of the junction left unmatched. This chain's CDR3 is CASSSGTGRSYEQYF. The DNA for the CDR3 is TGTGCCAGCAGCTCTGGGACAGGGCGTTCCTACGAGCAGTACTTC.

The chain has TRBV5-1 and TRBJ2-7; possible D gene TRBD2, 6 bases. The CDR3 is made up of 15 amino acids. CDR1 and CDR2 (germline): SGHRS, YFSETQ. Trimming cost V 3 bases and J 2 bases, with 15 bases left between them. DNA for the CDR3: TGCGCCAGCAGCTCCCAGGGAGCGGGTACCTACGAGCAGTACTTC. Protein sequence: CASSSQGAGTYEQYF.

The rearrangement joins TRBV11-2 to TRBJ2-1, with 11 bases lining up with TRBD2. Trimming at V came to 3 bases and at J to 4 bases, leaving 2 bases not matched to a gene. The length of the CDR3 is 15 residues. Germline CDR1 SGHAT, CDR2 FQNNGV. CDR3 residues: CASSFTSGGYNEQFF. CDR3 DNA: TGTGCCAGCAGCTTCACTAGCGGGGGATACAATGAGCAGTTCTTC.

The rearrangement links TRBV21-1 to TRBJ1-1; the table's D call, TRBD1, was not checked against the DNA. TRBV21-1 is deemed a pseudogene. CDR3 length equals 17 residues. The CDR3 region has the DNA TGTGCCAGCAGCAAAAATGGAGGGGGCGACTTGAACACTGAAGCTTTCTTT. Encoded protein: CASSKNGGGDLNTEAFF.

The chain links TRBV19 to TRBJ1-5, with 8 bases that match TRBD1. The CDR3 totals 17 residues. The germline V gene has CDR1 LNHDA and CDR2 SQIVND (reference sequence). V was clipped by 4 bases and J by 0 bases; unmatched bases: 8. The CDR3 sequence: CASSRDPDRDSNQPQHF. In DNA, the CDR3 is TGTGCCAGTAGTAGAGACCCGGACAGGGATAGCAATCAGCCCCAGCATTTT.

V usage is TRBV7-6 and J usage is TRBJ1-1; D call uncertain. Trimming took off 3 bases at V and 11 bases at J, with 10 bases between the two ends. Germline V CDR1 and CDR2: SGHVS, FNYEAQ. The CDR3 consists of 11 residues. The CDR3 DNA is TGTGCCAGCAGCTTGGGAGGTTGGGCTTTCTTT. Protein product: CASSLGGWAFF.

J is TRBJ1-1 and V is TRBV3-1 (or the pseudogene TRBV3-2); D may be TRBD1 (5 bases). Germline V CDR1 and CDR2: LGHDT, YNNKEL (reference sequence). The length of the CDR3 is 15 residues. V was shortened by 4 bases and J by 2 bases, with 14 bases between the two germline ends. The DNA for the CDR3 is TGTGCCAGCAGCCTGGGGCAGACCAGTAACACTGAAGCTTTCTTT. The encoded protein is CASSLGQTSNTEAFF.

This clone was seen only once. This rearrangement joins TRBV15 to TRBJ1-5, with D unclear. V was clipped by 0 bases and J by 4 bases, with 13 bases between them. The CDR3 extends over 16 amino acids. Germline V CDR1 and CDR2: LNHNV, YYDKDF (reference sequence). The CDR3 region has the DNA TGTGCCACCAGCAGAGATCGGAGGGTTGGGAATCAGCCCCAGCATTTT. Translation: CATSRDRRVGNQPQHF.

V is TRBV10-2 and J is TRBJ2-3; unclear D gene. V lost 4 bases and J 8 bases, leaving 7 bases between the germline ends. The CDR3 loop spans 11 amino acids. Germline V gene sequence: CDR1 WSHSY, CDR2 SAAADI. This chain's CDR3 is CASSVQVTQYF. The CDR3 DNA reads TGCGCCAGCAGTGTGCAGGTTACGCAGTATTTT.

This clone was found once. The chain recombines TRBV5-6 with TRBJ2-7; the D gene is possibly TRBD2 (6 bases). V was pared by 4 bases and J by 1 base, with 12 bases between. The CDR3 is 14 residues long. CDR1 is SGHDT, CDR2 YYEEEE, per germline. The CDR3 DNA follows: TGTGCCAGCAGCGGAACCGGGACTTCCTACGAGCAGTACTTC. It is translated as CASSGTGTSYEQYF. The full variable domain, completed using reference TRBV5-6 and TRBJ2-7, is DAGVTQSPTHLIKTRGQQVTLRCSPKSGHDTVSWYQQALGQGPQFIFQYYEEEERQRGNFPDRFSGHQFPNYSSELNVNALLLGDSALYLCASSGTGTSYEQYFGPGTRLTVT.

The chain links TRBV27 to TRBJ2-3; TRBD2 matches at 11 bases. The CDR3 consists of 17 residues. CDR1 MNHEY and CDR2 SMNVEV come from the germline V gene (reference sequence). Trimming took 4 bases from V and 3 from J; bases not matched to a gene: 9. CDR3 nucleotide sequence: TGTGCCAGCAGTTCCTATAGCGGGGGGGTGGGAACAGATACGCAGTATTTT. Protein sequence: CASSSYSGGVGTDTQYF.

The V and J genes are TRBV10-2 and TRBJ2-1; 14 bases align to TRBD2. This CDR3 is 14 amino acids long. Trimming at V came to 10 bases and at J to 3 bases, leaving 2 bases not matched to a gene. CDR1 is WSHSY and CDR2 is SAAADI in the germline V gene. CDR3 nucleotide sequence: TGCGCCACCGGACTAGCGGGGGGCTACAATGAGCAGTTCTTC. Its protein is CATGLAGGYNEQFF.

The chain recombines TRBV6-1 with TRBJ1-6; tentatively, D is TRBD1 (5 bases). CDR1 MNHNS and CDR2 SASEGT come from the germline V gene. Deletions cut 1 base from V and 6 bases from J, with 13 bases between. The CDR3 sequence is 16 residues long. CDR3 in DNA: TGTGCCAGCAGTGAAGTCCCCAGGGCTGGTAATTCACCCCTCCACTTT. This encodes CASSEVPRAGNSPLHF.

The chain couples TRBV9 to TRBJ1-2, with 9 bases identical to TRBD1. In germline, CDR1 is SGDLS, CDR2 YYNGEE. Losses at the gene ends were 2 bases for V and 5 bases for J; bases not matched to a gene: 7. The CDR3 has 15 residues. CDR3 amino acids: CASSVITGGAYGYTF. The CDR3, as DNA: TGTGCCAGCAGCGTTATAACAGGGGGCGCGTATGGCTACACCTTC.

CDR3 in amino acids: CASSDSGAGNTIYF. The CDR3 DNA reads as TGTGCCAGCAGTGACTCGGGAGCTGGAAACACCATATATTTT. The rearrangement links TRBV2 to TRBJ1-3; D is unclear. This CDR3 has 14 residues. V was pared by 3 bases and J by 2 bases, with 8 bases between. Germline CDR1 reads SNHLY; CDR2 reads FYNNEI.

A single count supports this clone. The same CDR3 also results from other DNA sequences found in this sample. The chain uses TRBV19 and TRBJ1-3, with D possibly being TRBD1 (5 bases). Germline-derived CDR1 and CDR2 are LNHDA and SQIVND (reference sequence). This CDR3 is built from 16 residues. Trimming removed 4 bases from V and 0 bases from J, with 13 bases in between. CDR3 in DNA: TGTGCCAGTAGTACAGATCAGGGTCTCTCTGGAAACACCATATATTTT. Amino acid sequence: CASSTDQGLSGNTIYF.

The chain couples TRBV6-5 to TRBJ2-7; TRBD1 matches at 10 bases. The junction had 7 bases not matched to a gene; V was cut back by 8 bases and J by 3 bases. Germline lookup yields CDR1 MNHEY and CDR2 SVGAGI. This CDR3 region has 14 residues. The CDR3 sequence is CASFSTGGIYEQYF. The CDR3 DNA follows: TGTGCCAGCTTCTCGACAGGGGGCATCTACGAGCAGTACTTC.

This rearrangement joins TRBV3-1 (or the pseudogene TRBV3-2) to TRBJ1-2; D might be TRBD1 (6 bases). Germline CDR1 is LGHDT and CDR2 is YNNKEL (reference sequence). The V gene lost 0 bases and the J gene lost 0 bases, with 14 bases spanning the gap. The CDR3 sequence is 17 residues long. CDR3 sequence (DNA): TGTGCCAGCAGCCAAGACCCAGGGGACCCAACTAACTATGGCTACACCTTC. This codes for CASSQDPGDPTNYGYTF.

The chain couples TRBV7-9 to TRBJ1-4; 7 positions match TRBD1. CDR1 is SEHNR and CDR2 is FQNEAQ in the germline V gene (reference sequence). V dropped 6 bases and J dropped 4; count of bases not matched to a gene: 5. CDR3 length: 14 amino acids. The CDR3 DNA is TGTGCCAGCAGTCAACGACAGGGTAATGAAAAACTGTTTTTT. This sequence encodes CASSQRQGNEKLFF.

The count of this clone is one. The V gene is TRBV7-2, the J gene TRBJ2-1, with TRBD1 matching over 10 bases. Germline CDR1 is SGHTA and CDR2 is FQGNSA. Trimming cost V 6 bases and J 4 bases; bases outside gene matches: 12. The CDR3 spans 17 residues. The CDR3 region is CASRRGTGVDNYNEQFF. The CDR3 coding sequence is TGTGCCAGCAGACGAGGGACAGGGGTCGACAATTACAATGAGCAGTTCTTC.

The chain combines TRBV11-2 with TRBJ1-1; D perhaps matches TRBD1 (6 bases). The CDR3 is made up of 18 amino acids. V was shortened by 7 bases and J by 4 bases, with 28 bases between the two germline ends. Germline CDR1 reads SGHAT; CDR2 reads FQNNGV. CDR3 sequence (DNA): TGTGCCAGCACTCCCTGGGGCCTGTCGGGCAGGGGTAGCACTGAAGCTTTCTTT. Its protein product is CASTPWGLSGRGSTEAFF.